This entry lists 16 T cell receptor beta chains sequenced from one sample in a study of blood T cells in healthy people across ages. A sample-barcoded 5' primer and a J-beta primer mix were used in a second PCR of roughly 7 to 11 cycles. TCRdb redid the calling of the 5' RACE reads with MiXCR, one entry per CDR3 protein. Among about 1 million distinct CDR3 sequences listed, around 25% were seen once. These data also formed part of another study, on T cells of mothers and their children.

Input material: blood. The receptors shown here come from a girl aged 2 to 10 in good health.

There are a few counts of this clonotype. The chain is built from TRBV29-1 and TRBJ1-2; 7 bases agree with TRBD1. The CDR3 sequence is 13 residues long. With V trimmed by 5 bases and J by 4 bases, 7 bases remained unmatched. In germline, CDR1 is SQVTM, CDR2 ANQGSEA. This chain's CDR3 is CSVPDRVTYGYTF. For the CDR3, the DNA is TGCAGCGTTCCCGACAGGGTCACCTATGGCTACACCTTC.

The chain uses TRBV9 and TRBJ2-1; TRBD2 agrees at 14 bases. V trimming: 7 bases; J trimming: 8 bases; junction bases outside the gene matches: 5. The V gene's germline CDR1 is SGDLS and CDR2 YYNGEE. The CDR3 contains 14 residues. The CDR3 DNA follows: TGTGCCAGCGGTCCGACTAGCGGGAGGGATGAGCAGTTCTTC. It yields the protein CASGPTSGRDEQFF.

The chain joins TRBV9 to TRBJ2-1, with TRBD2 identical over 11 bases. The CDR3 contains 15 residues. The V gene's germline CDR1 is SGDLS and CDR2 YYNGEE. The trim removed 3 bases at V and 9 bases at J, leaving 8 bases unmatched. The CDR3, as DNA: TGTGCCAGCAGCGCGACCGGGACTAGCGGCGGTGAGCAGTTCTTC. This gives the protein CASSATGTSGGEQFF.

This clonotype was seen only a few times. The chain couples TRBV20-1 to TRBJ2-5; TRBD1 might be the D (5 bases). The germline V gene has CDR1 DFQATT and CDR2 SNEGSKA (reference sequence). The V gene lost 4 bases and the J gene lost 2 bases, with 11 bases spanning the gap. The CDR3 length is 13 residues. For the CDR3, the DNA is TGCAGTGCTATTAAGGGGATACAAGAGACCCAGTACTTC. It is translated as CSAIKGIQETQYF.

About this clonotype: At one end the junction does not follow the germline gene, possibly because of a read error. CDR3 nucleotides: TGTGCTAGCAGCTTCCTCCCGGGATGGGACAATGAGCAGTTCTTC. Translating it yields CASSFLPGWDNEQFF. The chain links TRBV7-7 to TRBJ2-1; tentative D call: TRBD2 (5 bases). Germline V gene sequence: CDR1 SSHAT, CDR2 FNYEAQ (reference sequence). This CDR3 is 15 amino acids long.

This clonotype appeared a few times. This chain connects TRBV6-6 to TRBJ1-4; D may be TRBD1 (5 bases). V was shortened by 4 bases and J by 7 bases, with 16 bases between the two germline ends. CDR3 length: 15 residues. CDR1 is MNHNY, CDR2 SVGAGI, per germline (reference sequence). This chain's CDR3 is CASSSIGDSVEKLFF. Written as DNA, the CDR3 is TGTGCCAGCAGTTCGATCGGGGACTCAGTTGAAAAACTGTTTTTT.

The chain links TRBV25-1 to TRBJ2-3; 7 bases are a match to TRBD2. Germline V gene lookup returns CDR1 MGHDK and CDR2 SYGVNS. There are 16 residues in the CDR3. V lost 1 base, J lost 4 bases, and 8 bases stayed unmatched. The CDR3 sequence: CASSEFGGKNADTQYF. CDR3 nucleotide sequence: TGTGCCAGCAGTGAATTCGGGGGGAAGAACGCAGATACGCAGTATTTT.

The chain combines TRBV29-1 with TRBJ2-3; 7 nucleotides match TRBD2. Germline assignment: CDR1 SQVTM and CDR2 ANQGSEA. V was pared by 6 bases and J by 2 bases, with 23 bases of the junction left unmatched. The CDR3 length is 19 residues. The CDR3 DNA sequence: TGCAGCGTCCTCCCTCTCATTGGAAGCGGGGAGGAGGACACAGATACGCAGTATTTT. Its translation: CSVLPLIGSGEEDTDTQYF.

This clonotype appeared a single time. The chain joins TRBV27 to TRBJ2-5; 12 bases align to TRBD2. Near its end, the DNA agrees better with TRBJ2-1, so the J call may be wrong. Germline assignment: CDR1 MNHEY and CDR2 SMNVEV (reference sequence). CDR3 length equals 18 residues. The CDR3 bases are TGTGCCAGCAGTTTAGGGTTATATGACCTAGCGGGGGGGATTGAGCAGTTCTTC. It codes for CASSLGLYDLAGGIEQFF.

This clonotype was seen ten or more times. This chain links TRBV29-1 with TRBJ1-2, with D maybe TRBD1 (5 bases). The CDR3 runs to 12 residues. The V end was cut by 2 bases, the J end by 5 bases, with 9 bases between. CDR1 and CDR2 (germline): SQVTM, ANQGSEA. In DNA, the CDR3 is TGCAGCGTTGAACCCGGGGGTTATGGCTACACCTTC. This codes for CSVEPGGYGYTF.

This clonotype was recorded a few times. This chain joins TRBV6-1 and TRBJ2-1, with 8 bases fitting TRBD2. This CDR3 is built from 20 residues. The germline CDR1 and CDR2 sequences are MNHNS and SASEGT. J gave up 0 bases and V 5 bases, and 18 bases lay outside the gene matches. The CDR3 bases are TGTGCCAGCAGTACCACCAACCTGGAGCGGGAGAGGAGCTCCTACAATGAGCAGTTCTTC. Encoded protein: CASSTTNLERERSSYNEQFF.

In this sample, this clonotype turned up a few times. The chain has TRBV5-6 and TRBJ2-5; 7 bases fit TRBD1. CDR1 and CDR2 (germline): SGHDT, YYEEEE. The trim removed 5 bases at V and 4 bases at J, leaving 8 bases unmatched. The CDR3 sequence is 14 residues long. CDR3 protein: CASRMRSGGETQYF. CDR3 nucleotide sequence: TGTGCCAGCAGAATGAGGTCAGGGGGAGAGACCCAGTACTTC.

CDR3 region: CASSVTTSGRRYNEQFF. DNA of the CDR3: TGTGCCAGCAGCGTAACCACTAGCGGGAGGAGGTACAATGAGCAGTTCTTC. The rearrangement uses TRBV11-2 and TRBJ2-1; TRBD2 matches at 12 bases. Germline CDR1 SGHAT, CDR2 FQNNGV. This CDR3 spans 17 amino acids. V lost 5 bases to trimming and J lost 4 bases; unmatched junction nucleotides: 9. The whole variable domain, filled in from reference TRBV11-2 and TRBJ2-1, reads EAGVAQSPRYKIIEKRQSVAFWCNPISGHATLYWYQQILGQGPKLLIQFQNNGVVDDSQLPKDRFSAERLKGVDSTLKIQPAKLEDSAVYLCASSVTTSGRRYNEQFFGPGTRLTVL.

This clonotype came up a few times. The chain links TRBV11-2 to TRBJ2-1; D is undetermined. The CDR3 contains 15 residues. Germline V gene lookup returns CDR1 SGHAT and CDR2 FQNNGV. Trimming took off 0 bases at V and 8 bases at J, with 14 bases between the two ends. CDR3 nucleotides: TGTGCCAGCAGCTTAGATGGGTTAGTAGGCGATGAGCAGTTCTTC. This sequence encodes CASSLDGLVGDEQFF.

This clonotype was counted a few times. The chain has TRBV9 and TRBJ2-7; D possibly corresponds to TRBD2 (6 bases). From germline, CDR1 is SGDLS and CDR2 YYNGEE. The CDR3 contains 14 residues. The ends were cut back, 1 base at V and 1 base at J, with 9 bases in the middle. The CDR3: CASSVMAGSYEQYF. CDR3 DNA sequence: TGTGCCAGCAGCGTAATGGCGGGGTCCTACGAGCAGTACTTC. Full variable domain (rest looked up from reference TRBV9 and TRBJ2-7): DSGVTQTPKHLITATGQRVTLRCSPRSGDLSVYWYQQSLDQGLQFLIQYYNGEERAKGNILERFSAQQFPDLHSELNLSSLELGDSALYFCASSVMAGSYEQYFGPGTRLTVT.

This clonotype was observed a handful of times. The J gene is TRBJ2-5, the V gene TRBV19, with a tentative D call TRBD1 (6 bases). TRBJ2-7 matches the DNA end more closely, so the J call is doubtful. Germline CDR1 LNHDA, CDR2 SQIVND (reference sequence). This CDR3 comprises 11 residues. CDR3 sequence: CASSGQYEQYF. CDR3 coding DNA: TGTGCCAGCAGTGGACAGTACGAGCAGTACTTC.